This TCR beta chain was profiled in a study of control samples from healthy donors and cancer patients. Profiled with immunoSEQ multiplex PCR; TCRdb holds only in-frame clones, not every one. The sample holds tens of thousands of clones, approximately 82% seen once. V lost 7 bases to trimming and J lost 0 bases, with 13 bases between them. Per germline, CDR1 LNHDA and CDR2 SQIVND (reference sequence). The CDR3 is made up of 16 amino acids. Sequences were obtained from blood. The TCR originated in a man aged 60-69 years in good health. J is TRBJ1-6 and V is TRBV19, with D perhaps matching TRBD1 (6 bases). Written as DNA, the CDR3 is TGTGCCAGTAACCCCGGGACAACCTCCTATAATTCACCCCTCCACTTT. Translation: CASNPGTTSYNSPLHF.